This entry features one T cell receptor (beta chain) sequence. Its antigen is undetermined. With the Oncomine TCR Beta short-read assay, DNA from cultured CD4+ T cells was sequenced. TCRdb reprocessed the PCR reads via MiXCR and lists one record per CDR3 protein. The sample lists about 19,000 distinct CDR3 sequences, more than 50% occurring once. Treatment given: roughly 10-day PBMC culture with coronavirus spike peptide pools or control peptides (ViraFEST assay). CDR1 is MNHEY, CDR2 SVGAGI, per germline. This CDR3 has 14 residues. Trimming shortened V by 4 bases and J by 4 bases, and 12 bases separated the two germline ends. These data are taken from a study of vaccination and CD4 T cells after COVID-19. Study information: Two of the convalescents were Hispanic, and the group consisted of six males and four females.

Material: CD4+ T cells from blood, cultured in vitro. This TCR was recovered from a human donor who had recovered from COVID-19. The V gene is TRBV6-5, the J gene TRBJ2-3, with D uncertain. CDR3 nucleotide sequence: TGTGCCAGCAGTTGGTCATTTGGTTCAGATACGCAGTATTTT. Its protein is CASSWSFGSDTQYF.